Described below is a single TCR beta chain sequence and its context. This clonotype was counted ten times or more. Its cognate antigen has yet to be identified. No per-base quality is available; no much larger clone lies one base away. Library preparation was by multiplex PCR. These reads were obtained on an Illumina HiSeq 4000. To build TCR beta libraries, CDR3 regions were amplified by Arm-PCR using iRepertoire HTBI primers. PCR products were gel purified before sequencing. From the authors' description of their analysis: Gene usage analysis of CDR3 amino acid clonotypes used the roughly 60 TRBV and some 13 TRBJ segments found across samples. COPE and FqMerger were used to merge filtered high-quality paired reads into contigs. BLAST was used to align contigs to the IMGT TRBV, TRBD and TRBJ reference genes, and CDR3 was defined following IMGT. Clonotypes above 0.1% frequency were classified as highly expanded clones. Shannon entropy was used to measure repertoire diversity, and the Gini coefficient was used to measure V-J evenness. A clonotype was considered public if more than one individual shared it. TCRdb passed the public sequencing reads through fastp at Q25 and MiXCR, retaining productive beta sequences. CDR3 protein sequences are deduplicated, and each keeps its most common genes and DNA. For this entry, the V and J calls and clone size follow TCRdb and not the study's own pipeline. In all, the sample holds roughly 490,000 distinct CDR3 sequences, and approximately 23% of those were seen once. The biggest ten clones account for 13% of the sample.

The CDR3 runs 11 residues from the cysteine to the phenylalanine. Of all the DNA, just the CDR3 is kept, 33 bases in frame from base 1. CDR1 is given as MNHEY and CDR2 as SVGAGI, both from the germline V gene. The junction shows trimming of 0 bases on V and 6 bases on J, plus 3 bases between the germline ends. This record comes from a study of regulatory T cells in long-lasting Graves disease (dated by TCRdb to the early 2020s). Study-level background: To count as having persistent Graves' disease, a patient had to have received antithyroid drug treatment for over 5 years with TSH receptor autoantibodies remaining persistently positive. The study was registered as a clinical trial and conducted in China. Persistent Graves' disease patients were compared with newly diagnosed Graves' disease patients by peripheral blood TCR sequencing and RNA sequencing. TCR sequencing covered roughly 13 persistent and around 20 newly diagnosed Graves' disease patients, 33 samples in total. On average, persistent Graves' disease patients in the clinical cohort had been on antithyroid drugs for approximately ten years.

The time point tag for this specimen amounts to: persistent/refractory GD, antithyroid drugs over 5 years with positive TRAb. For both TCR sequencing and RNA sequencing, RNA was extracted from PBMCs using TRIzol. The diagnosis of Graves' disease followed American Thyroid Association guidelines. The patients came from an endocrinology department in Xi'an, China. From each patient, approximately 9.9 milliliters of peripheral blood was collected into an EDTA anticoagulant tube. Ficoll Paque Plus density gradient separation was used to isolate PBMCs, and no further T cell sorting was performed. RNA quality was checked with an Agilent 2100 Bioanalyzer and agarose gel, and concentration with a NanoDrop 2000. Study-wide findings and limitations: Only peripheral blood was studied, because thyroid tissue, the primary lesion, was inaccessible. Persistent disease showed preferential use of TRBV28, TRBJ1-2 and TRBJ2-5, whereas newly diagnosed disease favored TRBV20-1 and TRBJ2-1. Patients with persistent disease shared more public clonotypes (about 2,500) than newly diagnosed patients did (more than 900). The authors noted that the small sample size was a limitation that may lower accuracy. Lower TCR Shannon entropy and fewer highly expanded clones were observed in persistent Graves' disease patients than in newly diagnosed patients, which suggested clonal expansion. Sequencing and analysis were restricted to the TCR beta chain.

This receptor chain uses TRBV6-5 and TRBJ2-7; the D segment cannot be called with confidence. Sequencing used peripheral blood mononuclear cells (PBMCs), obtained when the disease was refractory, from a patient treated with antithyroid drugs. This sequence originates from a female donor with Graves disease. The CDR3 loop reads CASSYSGEQYF. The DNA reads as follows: TGTGCCAGCAGTTACTCCGGCGAGCAGTACTTC.